The following is a T cell receptor (beta chain) sequence with its context. Blood collection times were about day -28 and days 30, 100, 180 posttransplant. This record belongs to a study of T cell clonotyping in hematopoietic cell transplantation. This table comes from immunoSEQ multiplex PCR, and its TCRdb copy is limited to in-frame clones, with some not included. Here the sample spans roughly 9,000 clones, over 75% being singletons. CDR3 length: 12 amino acids. The germline gives CDR1 SQVTM, CDR2 ANQGSEA. Unmatched junction bases numbered 3, after V lost 4 bases and J lost 3 bases. The V call is TRBV29-1, the J call TRBJ2-7; 7 bases line up with TRBD1. Material: PBMCs, obtained 180 days after allogeneic stem cell transplant. The receptor was isolated from a female patient aged 30 to 40 who had an allogeneic stem cell transplant, so the T cells may come from the graft donor. Some clones in this sample may be carry-over from other donors' samples. In DNA, the CDR3 is TGCAGCGTTGGACAGGGCCTCTACGAGCAGTACTTC. Protein: CSVGQGLYEQYF.